These 16 T cell receptor beta chains came from one sample sequenced in a study of blood T cell repertoires in COVID-19. Here immunoSEQ multiplex PCR was the method, and the copy in TCRdb shows in-frame clones only, minus some. The sample gives 250,000 to 300,000 clones, approximately 85% of which show up once; 4.5% to 6% is in the top ten. The sample taken for sequencing was peripheral blood. The receptors shown here come from a man in his fifties or sixties with active or convalescent COVID-19.

The CDR3 DNA reads as TGTGCCAGTAGTGGTACAGGGGGCACCGGGGAGCTGTTTTTT. It is translated as CASSGTGGTGELFF. This chain uses TRBV19 with TRBJ2-2; 8 bases are a match to TRBD1. The CDR3 contains 14 residues. The ends lost 5 bases at V and 4 bases at J; junction bases unmatched: 3. The germline V gene encodes CDR1 LNHDA and CDR2 SQIVND (reference sequence).

The chain uses TRBV11-2 and TRBJ1-3, with 7 bases lining up with TRBD1. CDR3 length equals 15 residues. CDR1 is SGHAT, CDR2 FQNNGV, per germline. J lost 2 bases, V lost 5 bases, and 6 bases had no gene match. In DNA, the CDR3 is TGTGCCAGCAGCCGCACAGGGGAACCTGGAAACACCATATATTTT. Amino acid sequence: CASSRTGEPGNTIYF.

This clone was seen a few times. This chain uses TRBV5-1 with TRBJ1-3; a weak D match, TRBD1 (6 bases). CDR3 size: 20 residues. Germline assignment: CDR1 SGHRS and CDR2 YFSETQ. The germline V and J ends were trimmed by 1 base and 0 bases, with 23 bases remaining between them. This CDR3 is CASSLKGRQDVRSSGNTIYF. Written as DNA, the CDR3 is TGCGCCAGCAGCTTGAAGGGTCGACAGGATGTTCGAAGCTCTGGAAACACCATATATTTT.

The J gene is TRBJ2-3, the V gene TRBV13; 8 bases are shared with TRBD1. With V trimmed by 8 bases and J by 3 bases, 7 bases remained unmatched. Germline values: CDR1 PRHDT, CDR2 FYEKMQ (reference sequence). This CDR3 has 14 residues. The CDR3 sequence is CASGRQGRTDTQYF. The CDR3 DNA reads TGTGCCAGCGGACGACAGGGGAGGACAGATACGCAGTATTTT.

This clone has a handful of counts. The rearrangement joins TRBV27 to TRBJ1-1; D might be TRBD1 (5 bases). Trimming pared 3 bases from V and 4 bases from J, leaving 18 bases between. CDR1 and CDR2 from the germline V gene are MNHEY and SMNVEV (reference sequence). This CDR3 has 16 amino acids. Here the CDR3 reads CASSFAGLGSGTEAFF. The CDR3 bases are TGTGCCAGCAGTTTCGCAGGGCTTGGTAGTGGCACTGAAGCTTTCTTT.

This sequence joins TRBV3-1 (or the pseudogene TRBV3-2) and TRBJ1-6; a possible D gene is TRBD1 (5 bases). The V end lost 0 bases, the J end lost 6 bases, and 9 bases lay between the germline ends. Germline V gives CDR1 LGHDT, CDR2 YNNKEL (reference sequence). CDR3 length: 15 residues. CDR3 sequence reads: CASSQDWGGNSPLHF. As DNA, the CDR3 is TGTGCCAGCAGCCAAGATTGGGGGGGTAATTCACCCCTCCACTTT.

The chain joins TRBV6-5 to TRBJ1-6; 8 nucleotides line up with TRBD1. Looked up from germline, CDR1 is MNHEY and CDR2 is SVGAGI. The junction had 8 bases not matched to a gene; V was cut back by 6 bases and J by 7 bases. The CDR3 covers 15 residues. The CDR3 region has the DNA TGTGCCAGCAGGATACGGACAGGGCTCAATTCACCCCTCCACTTT. Protein sequence: CASRIRTGLNSPLHF.

The chain carries TRBV28 and TRBJ1-5, with 7 bases identical to TRBD1. CDR1 is MDHEN, CDR2 SYDVKM, per germline. With V trimmed by 7 bases and J by 6 bases, 12 bases remained unmatched. This CDR3 region has 15 residues. DNA of the CDR3: TGTGCCAGCACTTCAGAGGGGGCGAGTTTTCAGCCCCAGCATTTT. It codes for CASTSEGASFQPQHF. Full variable domain (rest looked up from reference TRBV28 and TRBJ1-5): DVKVTQSSRYLVKRTGEKVFLECVQDMDHENMFWYRQDPGLGLRLIYFSYDVKMKEKGDIPEGYSVSREKKERFSLILESASTNQTSMYLCASTSEGASFQPQHFGDGTRLSIL.

This clone was recorded only once. The rearrangement links TRBV28 to TRBJ2-7; a weak D match, TRBD2 (5 bases). Germline-derived CDR1 and CDR2 are MDHEN and SYDVKM. V was clipped by 6 bases and J by 2 bases, with 14 bases between them. This CDR3 has 14 amino acids. CDR3 amino acids: CASRFQRSAYEQYF. The CDR3 nucleotides are TGTGCCAGCAGGTTCCAGCGGTCTGCCTACGAGCAGTACTTC. The whole variable domain, remainder taken from reference TRBV28 and TRBJ2-7, is DVKVTQSSRYLVKRTGEKVFLECVQDMDHENMFWYRQDPGLGLRLIYFSYDVKMKEKGDIPEGYSVSREKKERFSLILESASTNQTSMYLCASRFQRSAYEQYFGPGTRLTVT.

This chain links TRBV21-1 with TRBJ2-3; TRBD2 was called by the table and not checked on the DNA. TRBV21-1 is a pseudogene locus. This CDR3 is built from 14 residues. CDR3 sequence: CASSKASPGDTQYF. The CDR3 bases are TGTGCCAGCAGCAAAGCGTCTCCCGGAGATACGCAGTATTTT.

This clone was observed a handful of times. Other nucleotide sequences from this sample produce the same CDR3. The rearrangement links TRBV5-1 to TRBJ2-7; 14 bases agree with TRBD2. CDR3 length equals 16 residues. CDR1 and CDR2 (germline): SGHRS, YFSETQ. V lost 0 bases, J lost 1 base, and 0 bases stayed unmatched. In nucleotides, the CDR3 is TGCGCCAGCAGCTTGGGGACTAGCGGGAGGTCCTACGAGCAGTACTTC. It is translated as CASSLGTSGRSYEQYF.

V is TRBV27 and J is TRBJ1-5; 8 nucleotides line up with TRBD1. From germline, CDR1 is MNHEY and CDR2 SMNVEV (reference sequence). The CDR3 loop spans 13 amino acids. V dropped 5 bases and J dropped 7; count of bases not matched to a gene: 4. The CDR3 DNA reads as TGTGCCAGCAGTCACAGGGGGGACCAGCCCCAGCATTTT. Its translation is CASSHRGDQPQHF.

The genes are TRBV24-1 and TRBJ1-6, with D possibly TRBD1 on 5 matching bases. From germline, CDR1 is KGHDR and CDR2 SFDVKD. Trimming took 10 bases from V and 6 from J, leaving 12 bases between them. This CDR3 is built from 13 residues. This CDR3 is CATESRVNSPLHF. In nucleotides, the CDR3 is TGTGCCACGGAGAGCAGGGTTAATTCACCCCTCCACTTT.

This chain uses TRBV7-9 with TRBJ1-5; possibly TRBD1 for D (6 bases). Trimming shortened V by 1 base and J by 0 bases, and 10 bases separated the two germline ends. Per germline, CDR1 SEHNR and CDR2 FQNEAQ (reference sequence). The CDR3 loop spans 16 amino acids. DNA for the CDR3: TGTGCCAGCAGCTTAGGGACAGTCAATAGCAATCAGCCCCAGCATTTT. Protein: CASSLGTVNSNQPQHF.

V gene TRBV9 combines with J gene TRBJ2-7; 7 bases line up with TRBD1. Germline lookup yields CDR1 SGDLS and CDR2 YYNGEE. V shed 4 bases and J 4 bases; nucleotides not matched to a gene: 14. The CDR3 covers 16 residues. CDR3 region: CASSLGGGQDSYEQYF. CDR3 bases: TGTGCCAGCAGCCTAGGAGGAGGACAGGATAGTTACGAGCAGTACTTC.

CDR3 region: CSARAGHEQFF. CDR3 in DNA: TGCAGTGCTAGGGCTGGCCATGAGCAGTTCTTC. V and J are TRBV20-1 and TRBJ2-1; D is uncertain. Germline CDR1 reads DFQATT; CDR2 reads SNEGSKA (reference sequence). Between the trimmed V and J ends, which lost 3 bases and 8 bases, there was a span of 8 bases. This CDR3 has 11 residues.